Below, 15 T cell receptor beta chains from the same sample are listed, as sequenced in a study of blood T cell repertoires in COVID-19. This table comes from immunoSEQ multiplex PCR, and its TCRdb copy is limited to in-frame clones, with some not included. The table records 150,000 to 200,000 clones, approximately 77% of them present only once. What was sequenced was PBMCs or T cells enriched from blood (not recorded which). The source of these receptors is a man in his 60s who had recovered from COVID-19.

This sequence joins TRBV9 and TRBJ2-2; 9 bases agree with TRBD2. This CDR3 contains 14 residues. The trim removed 5 bases at V and 3 bases at J, leaving 2 bases unmatched. Germline assignment: CDR1 SGDLS and CDR2 YYNGEE. The CDR3 bases are TGTGCCAGCAGAGCGGGAGGTTACACCGGGGAGCTGTTTTTT. Amino acid sequence: CASRAGGYTGELFF.

This chain joins TRBV11-3 and TRBJ2-1; D may be TRBD1 (5 bases). CDR1 and CDR2 (germline): SGHNT, YENEEA. The CDR3 is 19 residues long. The V end was cut by 0 bases, the J end by 0 bases, with 18 bases between. The CDR3 here is CASSLERWGSAVSYNEQFF. For the CDR3, the DNA is TGTGCCAGCAGCTTAGAACGATGGGGCTCGGCAGTCTCCTACAATGAGCAGTTCTTC.

This clone was observed a single time. This sequence joins TRBV16 and TRBJ1-1; 9 nucleotides match TRBD1. This CDR3 has 13 amino acids. V was pared by 5 bases and J by 4 bases, with 2 bases of the junction left unmatched. Germline V gene sequence: CDR1 KGHSY, CDR2 FQNENV. CDR3 sequence: CASSGTGITEAFF. The CDR3 DNA reads TGTGCCAGCAGCGGGACAGGGATCACTGAAGCTTTCTTT.

The CDR3, as DNA: TGTGCCAGCAGAGGACAGGGTTTTAATGAGCAGTTCTTC. Translation: CASRGQGFNEQFF. The gene calls are TRBV6-5 and TRBJ2-1, with TRBD1 matching 8 bases. Germline CDR1 is MNHEY and CDR2 is SVGAGI. This CDR3 has 13 amino acids. J lost 7 bases, V lost 6 bases, and 5 bases had no gene match.

The table lists this clone with a count of one. J is TRBJ1-1 and V is TRBV5-6; a weak D match, TRBD1 (6 bases). The germline gives CDR1 SGHDT, CDR2 YYEEEE. V was clipped by 2 bases and J by 0 bases, with 11 bases between them. The CDR3 is 15 residues long. CDR3 amino acids: CASSFRGGLNTEAFF. In DNA form, the CDR3 reads TGTGCCAGCAGCTTTAGGGGGGGCTTGAACACTGAAGCTTTCTTT.

The chain couples TRBV11-2 to TRBJ2-3; 10 bases agree with TRBD2. V trimming: 1 base; J trimming: 2 bases; junction bases outside the gene matches: 6. CDR1 is SGHAT, CDR2 FQNNGV, per germline. The CDR3 sequence is 17 residues long. The CDR3 sequence is CASSLGDSGGFTDTQYF. The DNA of the CDR3 is TGTGCCAGCAGCTTAGGGGATAGCGGGGGGTTCACAGATACGCAGTATTTT.

The chain has TRBV11-2 and TRBJ2-3; perhaps TRBD2 as D (6 bases). The CDR3 loop spans 15 amino acids. Germline CDR1 and CDR2: SGHAT and FQNNGV. V was pared by 2 bases and J by 0 bases, with 9 bases between. The CDR3 DNA reads as TGTGCCAGCAGCTTACTAGCGCGTAGCACAGATACGCAGTATTTT. Protein sequence: CASSLLARSTDTQYF.

The chain couples TRBV19 to TRBJ2-2, with D possibly matching TRBD2 (5 bases). The V gene lost 1 base and the J gene lost 5 bases, with 11 bases spanning the gap. The CDR3 extends over 15 amino acids. The germline CDR1 and CDR2 sequences are LNHDA and SQIVND (reference sequence). CDR3 DNA: TGTGCCAGTAGTATAGGCGGTGGGGAGACCGGGGAGCTGTTTTTT. Amino acids: CASSIGGGETGELFF.

The V and J genes are TRBV5-1 and TRBJ1-2, with D unresolved. Germline V gene lookup returns CDR1 SGHRS and CDR2 YFSETQ. Trimming pared 3 bases from V and 6 bases from J, leaving 9 bases between. This CDR3 is 12 amino acids long. As DNA, the CDR3 is TGCGCCAGCAGCTCGGGTCTCGATGGCTACACCTTC. Residues: CASSSGLDGYTF.

The chain carries TRBV29-1 and TRBJ1-1, with D hard to call. The CDR3 covers 13 residues. Germline V gene lookup returns CDR1 SQVTM and CDR2 ANQGSEA. The germline V and J ends were trimmed by 5 bases and 4 bases, with 14 bases remaining between them. CDR3 region: CSVPGWVATEAFF. The CDR3 DNA reads as TGCAGCGTTCCCGGGTGGGTGGCCACTGAAGCTTTCTTT.

The V and J genes are TRBV4-1 and TRBJ1-2; D gene ambiguous. Per the germline V gene, CDR1 is MGHRA and CDR2 is YSYEKL. The CDR3 contains 12 residues. Trimming took 0 bases from V and 7 from J, leaving 6 bases between them. The CDR3 loop reads CASSQDSFGYTF. DNA for the CDR3: TGCGCCAGCAGCCAAGACTCCTTTGGCTACACCTTC.

This sequence joins TRBV6-5 and TRBJ1-3; D might be TRBD1 (5 bases). The germline gives CDR1 MNHEY, CDR2 SVGAGI. The CDR3 is 13 residues long. Deletions cut 2 bases from V and 4 bases from J, with 6 bases between. In nucleotides, the CDR3 is TGTGCCAGCAGTTACGGGGCAGGAAACACCATATATTTT. Amino acids: CASSYGAGNTIYF.

This clone has a single count. The gene calls are TRBV12-3 or TRBV12-4 and TRBJ1-1; D gene unclear. CDR3 length: 13 amino acids. V lost 4 bases and J 1 base, leaving 7 bases between the germline ends. The CDR3 here is CASSWAKNTEAFF. DNA for the CDR3: TGTGCCAGCAGTTGGGCCAAGAACACTGAAGCTTTCTTT.

The gene calls are TRBV9 and TRBJ2-3; D is unclear. This CDR3 is 12 amino acids long. V was trimmed by 0 bases and J by 4 bases, leaving 3 bases between them. Germline values: CDR1 SGDLS, CDR2 YYNGEE. The CDR3 nucleotides are TGTGCCAGCAGCGTAGCATCAGATACGCAGTATTTT. It specifies CASSVASDTQYF. The full variable domain, its missing parts supplied by reference TRBV9 and TRBJ2-3, is DSGVTQTPKHLITATGQRVTLRCSPRSGDLSVYWYQQSLDQGLQFLIQYYNGEERAKGNILERFSAQQFPDLHSELNLSSLELGDSALYFCASSVASDTQYFGPGTRLTVL.

V gene TRBV19 combines with J gene TRBJ2-2; tentatively, D is TRBD1 (5 bases). Trimming shortened V by 1 base and J by 6 bases, and 6 bases separated the two germline ends. CDR1 is LNHDA and CDR2 is SQIVND in the germline V gene (reference sequence). The CDR3 is 13 residues long. The CDR3 sequence: CASSIGRAGELFF. As DNA, the CDR3 is TGTGCCAGTAGTATAGGCAGGGCCGGGGAGCTGTTTTTT.